This T cell receptor (beta chain) was sequenced during a study of T cell changes during pregnancy in multiple sclerosis. Germline V lookup: CDR1 WNHNN, CDR2 SYGVQD (reference sequence). The CDR3 has 14 amino acids. Trimming shortened V by 5 bases and J by 0 bases, and 10 bases separated the two germline ends. TCRdb's table, derived via immunoSEQ multiplex PCR, lists solely in-frame clones and lacks some. The sample holds 40,000 to 45,000 clones, 75% to 90% seen once. This TCR came from a female donor with multiple sclerosis, enrolled in a pregnancy study. The J gene is TRBJ1-1, the V gene TRBV10-1; D is perhaps TRBD1 (5 bases). This specimen consisted of CD4+ T cells from peripheral blood mononuclear cells, obtained in the first trimester of pregnancy. CDR3 bases: TGCGCCAGCAGTACCGGGACTATGAACACTGAAGCTTTCTTT. Translation: CASSTGTMNTEAFF.